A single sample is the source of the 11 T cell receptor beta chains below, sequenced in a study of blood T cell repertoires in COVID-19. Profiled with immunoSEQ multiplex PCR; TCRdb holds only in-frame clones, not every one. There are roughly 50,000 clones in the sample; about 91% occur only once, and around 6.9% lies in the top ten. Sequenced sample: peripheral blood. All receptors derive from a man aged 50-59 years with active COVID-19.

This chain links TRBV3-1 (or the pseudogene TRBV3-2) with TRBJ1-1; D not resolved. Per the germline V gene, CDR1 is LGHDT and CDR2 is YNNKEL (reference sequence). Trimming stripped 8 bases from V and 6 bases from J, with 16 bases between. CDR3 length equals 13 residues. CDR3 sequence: CASGTNMDAEAFF. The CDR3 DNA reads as TGTGCCAGCGGTACTAATATGGATGCTGAAGCTTTCTTT.

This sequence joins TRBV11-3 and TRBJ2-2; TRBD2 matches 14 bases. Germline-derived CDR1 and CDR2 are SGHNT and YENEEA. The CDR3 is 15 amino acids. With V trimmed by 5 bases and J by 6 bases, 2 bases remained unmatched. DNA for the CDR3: TGTGCCAGCAGCCCGGGACTAGCGGGGGCCGGGGAGCTGTTTTTT. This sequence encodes CASSPGLAGAGELFF. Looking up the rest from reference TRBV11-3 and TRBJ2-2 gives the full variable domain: EAGVVQSPRYKIIEKKQPVAFWCNPISGHNTLYWYLQNLGQGPELLIRYENEEAVDDSQLPKDRFSAERLKGVDSTLKIQPAELGDSAVYLCASSPGLAGAGELFFGEGSRLTVL.

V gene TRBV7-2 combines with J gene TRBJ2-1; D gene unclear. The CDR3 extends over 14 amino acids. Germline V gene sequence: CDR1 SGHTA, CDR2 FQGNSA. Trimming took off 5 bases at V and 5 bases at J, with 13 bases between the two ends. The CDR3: CASSQSRMNNEQFF. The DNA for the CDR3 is TGTGCCAGCAGCCAATCTAGAATGAACAATGAGCAGTTCTTC.

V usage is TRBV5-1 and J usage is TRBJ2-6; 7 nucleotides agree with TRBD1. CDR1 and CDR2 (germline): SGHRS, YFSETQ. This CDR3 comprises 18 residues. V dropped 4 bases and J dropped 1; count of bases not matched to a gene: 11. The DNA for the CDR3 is TGCGCCAGCAGCGCTAGGACAGGTCTTACATCTGGGGCCAACGTCCTGACTTTC. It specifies CASSARTGLTSGANVLTF.

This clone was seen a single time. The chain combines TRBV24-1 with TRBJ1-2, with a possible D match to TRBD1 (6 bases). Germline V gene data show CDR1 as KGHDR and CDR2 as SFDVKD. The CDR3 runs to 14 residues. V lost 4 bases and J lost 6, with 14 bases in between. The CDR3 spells CATSDPDSIHGYTF. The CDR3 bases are TGTGCCACCAGTGACCCGGACAGTATCCATGGCTACACCTTC.

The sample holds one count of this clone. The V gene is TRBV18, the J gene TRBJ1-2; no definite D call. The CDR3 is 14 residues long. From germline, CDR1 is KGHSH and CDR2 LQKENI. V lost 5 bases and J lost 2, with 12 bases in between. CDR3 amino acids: CASSASLQNYGYTF. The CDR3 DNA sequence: TGTGCCAGCTCAGCCTCCTTACAGAACTATGGCTACACCTTC.

CDR3 region: CASSQDRDVQPQHF. The CDR3 DNA reads TGCGCCAGCAGCCAAGATCGGGATGTTCAGCCCCAGCATTTT. The chain employs TRBV4-1 and TRBJ1-5; D remains unclear. This CDR3 contains 14 residues. V lost 0 bases to trimming and J lost 6 bases, with 9 bases between them. In germline, CDR1 is MGHRA, CDR2 YSYEKL.

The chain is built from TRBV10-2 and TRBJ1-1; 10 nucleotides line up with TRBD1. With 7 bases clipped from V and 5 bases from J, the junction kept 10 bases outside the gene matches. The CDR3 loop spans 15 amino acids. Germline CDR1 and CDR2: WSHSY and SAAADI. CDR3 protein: CASIGPGQGKTEAFF. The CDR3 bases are TGCGCCAGCATTGGACCGGGACAGGGGAAGACTGAAGCTTTCTTT.

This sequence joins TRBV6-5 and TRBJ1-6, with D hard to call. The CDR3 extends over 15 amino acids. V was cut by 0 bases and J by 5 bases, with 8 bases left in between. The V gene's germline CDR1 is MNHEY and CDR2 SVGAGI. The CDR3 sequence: CASSYSLGNNSPLHF. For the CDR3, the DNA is TGTGCCAGCAGTTACTCACTAGGGAATAATTCACCCCTCCACTTT.

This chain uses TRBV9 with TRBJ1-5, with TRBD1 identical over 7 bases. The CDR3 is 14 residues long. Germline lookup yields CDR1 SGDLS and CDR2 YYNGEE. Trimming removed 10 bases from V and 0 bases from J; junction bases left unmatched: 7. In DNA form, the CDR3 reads TGTGCCCGGGACAGCGAATATAGCAATCAGCCCCAGCATTTT. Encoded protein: CARDSEYSNQPQHF.

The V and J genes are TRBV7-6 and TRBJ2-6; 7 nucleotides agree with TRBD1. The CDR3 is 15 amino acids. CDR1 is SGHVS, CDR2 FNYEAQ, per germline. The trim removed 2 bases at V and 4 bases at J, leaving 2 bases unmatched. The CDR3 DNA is TGTGCCAGCAGCTTACAGGGGGTAGGGGCCAACGTCCTGACTTTC. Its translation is CASSLQGVGANVLTF.